This T cell receptor beta chain was sequenced for a study of kidney transplant recipient with SARS-CoV-2 infection. This clonotype appeared many times. Germline V gene sequence: CDR1 LGHNT, CDR2 FRNRAP. Trimming pared 5 bases from V and 4 bases from J, leaving 23 bases between. The CDR3 runs to 17 residues. TCRdb recomputed calls from the reads with MiXCR, one row per CDR3 protein. The sample lists about 250,000 distinct CDR3 sequences; around 28% were seen once. The input for sequencing was a blood sample, taken at baseline and on day 111 from a kidney transplant recipient. V and J are TRBV12-5 and TRBJ1-2; maybe TRBD1 (5 bases). The sequence was collected from a young adult male patient who had COVID-19 and was a kidney transplant recipient. The T cells may partly be graft donor cells. CDR3 amino acids: CASGAFDLQGKTYGYTF. As DNA, the CDR3 is TGTGCTAGTGGTGCTTTCGATTTGCAGGGAAAGACCTATGGCTACACCTTC. The whole variable domain, filled in from reference TRBV12-5 and TRBJ1-2, reads DARVTQTPRHKVTEMGQEVTMRCQPILGHNTVFWYRQTMMQGLELLAYFRNRAPLDDSGMPKDRFSAEMPDATLATLKIQPSEPRDSAVYFCASGAFDLQGKTYGYTFGSGTRLTVV.